This record concerns one T cell receptor (beta chain) sequence. The antigen remains unidentified. This record belongs to a study of T cell repertoires in cytomegalovirus infection. Study-wide background: It can be stated that public TCR beta signatures indicated CMV infection as well as a matching HLA type.

The CDR3 spans 13 residues. V lost 5 bases, J lost 6 bases, and 14 bases lay in between. Germline CDR1 and CDR2: SGHRS and YFSETQ. The study's findings and limits: There were HLA-C-restricted CMV-specific TCR beta clonotypes dominating the ex vivo response.

TCRdb fed the reads into MiXCR, producing one record per CDR3 protein. The table lists some 500,000 distinct CDR3 sequences, around two fifths of them singletons, with around 46% in the top ten. The source was cultured PBMCs, collected from culture after CMV antigen stimulation. The receptor comes from a human donor in good health (CMV status not recorded). Some clones in this sample may be carry-over from other donors' samples. The chain is built from TRBV5-1 and TRBJ1-1, with a possible D match to TRBD1 (5 bases). The chain's CDR3 is CASRLTVGPEAFF. The CDR3 DNA reads TGCGCCAGCAGGTTGACAGTCGGGCCTGAAGCTTTCTTT.